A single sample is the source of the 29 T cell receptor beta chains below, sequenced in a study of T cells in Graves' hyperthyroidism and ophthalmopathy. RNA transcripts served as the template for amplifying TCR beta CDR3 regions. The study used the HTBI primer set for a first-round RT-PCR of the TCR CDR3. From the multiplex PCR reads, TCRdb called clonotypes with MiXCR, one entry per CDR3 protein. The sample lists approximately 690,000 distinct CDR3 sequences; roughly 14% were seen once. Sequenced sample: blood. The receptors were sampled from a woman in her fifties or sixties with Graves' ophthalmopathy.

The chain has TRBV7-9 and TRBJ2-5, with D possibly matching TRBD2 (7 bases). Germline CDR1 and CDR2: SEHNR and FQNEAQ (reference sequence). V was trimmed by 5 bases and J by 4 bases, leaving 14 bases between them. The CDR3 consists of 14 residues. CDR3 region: CASSRDGGRETQYF. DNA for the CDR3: TGTGCCAGCAGCCGGGACGGGGGGCGAGAGACCCAGTACTTC.

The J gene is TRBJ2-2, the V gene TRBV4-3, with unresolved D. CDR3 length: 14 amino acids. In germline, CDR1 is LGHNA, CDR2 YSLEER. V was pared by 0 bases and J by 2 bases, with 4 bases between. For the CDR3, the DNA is TGCGCCAGCAGCCAAGAACAAAACACCGGGGAGCTGTTTTTT. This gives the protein CASSQEQNTGELFF.

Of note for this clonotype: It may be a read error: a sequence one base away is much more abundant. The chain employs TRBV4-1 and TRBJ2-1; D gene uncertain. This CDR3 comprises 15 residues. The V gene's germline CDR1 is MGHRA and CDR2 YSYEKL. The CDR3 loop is CASSQDLAIINEQLF. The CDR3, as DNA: TGCGCCAGCAGCCAAGATCTGGCCATTATAAATGAGCAGCTCTTC.

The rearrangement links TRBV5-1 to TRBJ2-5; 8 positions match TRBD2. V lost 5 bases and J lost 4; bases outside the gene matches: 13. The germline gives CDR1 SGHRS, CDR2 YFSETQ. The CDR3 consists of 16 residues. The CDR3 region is CASRAYGLAGAETQYF. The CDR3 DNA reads TGCGCCAGCAGGGCTTACGGACTAGCTGGGGCAGAGACCCAGTACTTC.

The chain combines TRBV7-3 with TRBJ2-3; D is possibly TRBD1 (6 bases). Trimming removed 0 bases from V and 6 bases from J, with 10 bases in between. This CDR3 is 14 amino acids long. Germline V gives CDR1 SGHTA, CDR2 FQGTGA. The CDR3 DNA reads TGTGCCAGCAGCTTAACCTTGGGGGCGGATACGCAGTATTTT. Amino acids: CASSLTLGADTQYF.

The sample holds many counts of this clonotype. The DNA of the CDR3 is TGTGCCAGCAGTGGACAGGGGGCTGAAGCTTTCTTT. Protein sequence: CASSGQGAEAFF. V gene TRBV5-5 combines with J gene TRBJ1-1; 10 positions match TRBD1. V lost 5 bases to trimming and J lost 6 bases; unmatched junction nucleotides: 1. The CDR3 runs to 12 residues. From germline, CDR1 is SGHKS and CDR2 YYEKEE (reference sequence).

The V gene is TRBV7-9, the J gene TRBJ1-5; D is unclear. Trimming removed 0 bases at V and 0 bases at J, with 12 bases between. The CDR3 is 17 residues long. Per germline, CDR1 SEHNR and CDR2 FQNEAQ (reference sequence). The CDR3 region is CASSLARLRNSNQPQHF. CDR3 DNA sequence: TGTGCCAGCAGCTTAGCCCGACTACGTAATAGCAATCAGCCCCAGCATTTT. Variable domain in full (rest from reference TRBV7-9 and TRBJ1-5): DTGVSQNPRHKITKRGQNVTFRCDPISEHNRLYWYRQTLGQGPEFLTYFQNEAQLEKSRLLSDRFSAERPKGSFSTLEIQRTEQGDSAMYLCASSLARLRNSNQPQHFGDGTRLSIL.

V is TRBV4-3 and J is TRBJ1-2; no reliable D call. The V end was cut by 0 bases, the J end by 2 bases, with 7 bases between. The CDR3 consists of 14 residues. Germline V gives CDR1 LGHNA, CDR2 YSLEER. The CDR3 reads CASSQELGNYGYTF. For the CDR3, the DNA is TGCGCCAGCAGCCAAGAGTTAGGCAACTATGGCTACACCTTC.

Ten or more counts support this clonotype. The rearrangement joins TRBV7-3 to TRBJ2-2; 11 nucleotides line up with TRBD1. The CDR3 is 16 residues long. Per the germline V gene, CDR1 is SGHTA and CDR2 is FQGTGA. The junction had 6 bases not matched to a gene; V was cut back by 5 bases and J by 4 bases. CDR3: CASSQPGTGGTGELFF. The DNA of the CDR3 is TGTGCCAGCAGCCAACCCGGGACAGGGGGCACCGGGGAGCTGTTTTTT.

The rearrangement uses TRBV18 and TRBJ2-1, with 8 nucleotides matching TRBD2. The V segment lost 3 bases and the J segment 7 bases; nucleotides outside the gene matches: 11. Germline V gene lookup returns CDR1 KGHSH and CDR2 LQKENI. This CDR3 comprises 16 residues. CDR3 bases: TGTGCCAGCTCACCTGAAGGTCTAGCGGGCGCTAATGAGCAGTTCTTC. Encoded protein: CASSPEGLAGANEQFF.

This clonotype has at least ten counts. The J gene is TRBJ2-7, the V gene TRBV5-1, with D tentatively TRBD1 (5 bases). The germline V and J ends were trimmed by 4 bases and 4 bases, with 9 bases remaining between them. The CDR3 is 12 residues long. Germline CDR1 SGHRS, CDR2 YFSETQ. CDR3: CASSKQGYEQYF. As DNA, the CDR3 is TGCGCCAGCAGCAAGCAGGGATACGAGCAGTACTTC.

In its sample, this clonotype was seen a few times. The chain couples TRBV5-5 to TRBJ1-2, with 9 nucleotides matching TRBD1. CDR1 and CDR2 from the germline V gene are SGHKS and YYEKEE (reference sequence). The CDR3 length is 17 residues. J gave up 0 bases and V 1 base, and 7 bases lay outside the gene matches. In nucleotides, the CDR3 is TGTGCCAGCAGCTTGTATAGGGACAGGGTGACTAACTATGGCTACACCTTC. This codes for CASSLYRDRVTNYGYTF.

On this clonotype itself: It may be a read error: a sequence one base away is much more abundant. CDR3 loop: CASTKFSEDTGELFF. In DNA, the CDR3 is TGTGCCAGCACCAAATTTAGCGAGGACACCGGGGAGCTGTTTTTT. V and J are TRBV11-3 and TRBJ2-2; D is possibly TRBD2 (5 bases). The CDR3 totals 15 residues. In germline, CDR1 is SGHNT, CDR2 YENEEA. Trimming stripped 7 bases from V and 3 bases from J, with 15 bases between. Complete variable domain (other parts from reference TRBV11-3 and TRBJ2-2): EAGVVQSPRYKIIEKKQPVAFWCNPISGHNTLYWYLQNLGQGPELLIRYENEEAVDDSQLPKDRFSAERLKGVDSTLKIQPAELGDSAVYLCASTKFSEDTGELFFGEGSRLTVL.

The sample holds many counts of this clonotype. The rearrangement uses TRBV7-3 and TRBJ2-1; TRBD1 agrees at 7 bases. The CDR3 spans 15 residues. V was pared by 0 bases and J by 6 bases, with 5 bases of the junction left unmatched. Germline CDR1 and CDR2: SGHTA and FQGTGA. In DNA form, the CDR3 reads TGTGCCAGCAGCTTAACCGGGACAGCAGTCAATGAGCAGTTCTTC. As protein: CASSLTGTAVNEQFF.

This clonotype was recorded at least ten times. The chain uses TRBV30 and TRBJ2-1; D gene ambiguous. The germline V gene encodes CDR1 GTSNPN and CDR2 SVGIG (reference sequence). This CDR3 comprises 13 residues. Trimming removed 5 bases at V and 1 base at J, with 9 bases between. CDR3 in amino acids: CAWGTTSYNEQFF. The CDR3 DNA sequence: TGTGCCTGGGGAACAACTTCCTACAATGAGCAGTTCTTC. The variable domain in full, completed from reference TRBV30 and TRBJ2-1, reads SQTIHQWPATLVQPVGSPLSLECTVEGTSNPNLYWYRQAAGRGLQLLFYSVGIGQISSEVPQNLSASRPQDRQFILSSKKLLLSDSGFYLCAWGTTSYNEQFFGPGTRLTVL.

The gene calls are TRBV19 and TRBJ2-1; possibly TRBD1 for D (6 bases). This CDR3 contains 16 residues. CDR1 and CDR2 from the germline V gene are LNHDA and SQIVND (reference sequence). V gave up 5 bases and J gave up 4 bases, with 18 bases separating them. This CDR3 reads CASSPTGQASYNEQFF. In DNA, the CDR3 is TGTGCCAGTAGTCCCACGGGACAAGCTTCATACAATGAGCAGTTCTTC.

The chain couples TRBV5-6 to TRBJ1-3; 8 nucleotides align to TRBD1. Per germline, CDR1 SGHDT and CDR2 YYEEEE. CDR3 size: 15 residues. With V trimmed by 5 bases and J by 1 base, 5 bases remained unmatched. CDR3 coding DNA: TGTGCCAGCAGGGTGACAGGGGCGTCTGGAAACACCATATATTTT. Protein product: CASRVTGASGNTIYF.

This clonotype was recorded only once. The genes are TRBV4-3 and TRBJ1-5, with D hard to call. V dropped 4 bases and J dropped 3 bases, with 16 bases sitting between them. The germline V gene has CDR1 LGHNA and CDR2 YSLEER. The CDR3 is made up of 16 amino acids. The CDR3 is CASSLRQGYNNQPQHF. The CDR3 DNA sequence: TGCGCCAGCAGCCTCAGACAAGGGTATAACAATCAGCCCCAGCATTTT.

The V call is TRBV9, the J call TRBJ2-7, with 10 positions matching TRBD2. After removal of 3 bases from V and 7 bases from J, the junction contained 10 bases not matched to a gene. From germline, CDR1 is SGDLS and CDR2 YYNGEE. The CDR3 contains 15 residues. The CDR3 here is CASSETGAGGSEQYF. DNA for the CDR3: TGTGCCAGCAGCGAGACGGGAGCGGGAGGGAGTGAGCAGTACTTC.

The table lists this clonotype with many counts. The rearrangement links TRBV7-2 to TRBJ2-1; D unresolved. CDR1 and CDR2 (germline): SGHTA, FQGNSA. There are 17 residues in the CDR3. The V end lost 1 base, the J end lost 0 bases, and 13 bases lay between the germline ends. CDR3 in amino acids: CASSLGFGRSSYNEQFF. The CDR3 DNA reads TGTGCCAGCAGCTTAGGGTTCGGACGGAGCTCCTACAATGAGCAGTTCTTC.

The CDR3 spells CASQAQGIGNTEAFF. As DNA, the CDR3 is TGTGCCAGCCAGGCGCAAGGGATCGGGAACACTGAAGCTTTCTTT. The chain joins TRBV19 to TRBJ1-1; no clear D gene. The CDR3 is 15 residues long. Germline values: CDR1 LNHDA, CDR2 SQIVND (reference sequence). V was clipped by 9 bases and J by 1 base, with 18 bases between them.

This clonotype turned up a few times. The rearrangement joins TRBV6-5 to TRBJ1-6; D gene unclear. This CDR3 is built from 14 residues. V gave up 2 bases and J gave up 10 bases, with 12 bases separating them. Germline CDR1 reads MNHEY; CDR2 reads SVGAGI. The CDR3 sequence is CASSYKGLGSPLHF. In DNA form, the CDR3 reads TGTGCCAGCAGTTACAAAGGGTTAGGCTCACCCCTCCACTTT.

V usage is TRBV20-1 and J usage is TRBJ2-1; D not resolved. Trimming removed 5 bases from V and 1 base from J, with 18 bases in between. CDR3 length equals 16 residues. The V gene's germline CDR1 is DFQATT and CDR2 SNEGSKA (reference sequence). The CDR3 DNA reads TGCAGTGCTGTACTCCCCGTTGTTAGTTCCTACAATGAGCAGTTCTTC. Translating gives CSAVLPVVSSYNEQFF.

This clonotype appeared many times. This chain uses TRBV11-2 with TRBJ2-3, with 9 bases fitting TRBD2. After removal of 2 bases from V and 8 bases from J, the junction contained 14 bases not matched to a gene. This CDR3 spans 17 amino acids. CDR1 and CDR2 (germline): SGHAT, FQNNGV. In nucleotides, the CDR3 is TGTGCCAGCAGCTTAATCGCTCTAGCGGGGTCCGGGGGTACGCAGTATTTT. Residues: CASSLIALAGSGGTQYF.

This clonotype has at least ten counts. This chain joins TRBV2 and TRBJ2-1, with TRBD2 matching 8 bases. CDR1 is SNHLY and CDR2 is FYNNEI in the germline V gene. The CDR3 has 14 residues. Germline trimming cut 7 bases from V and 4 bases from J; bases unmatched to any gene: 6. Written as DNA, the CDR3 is TGTGCCAGCAAATATAGCGGGGCATACAATGAGCAGTTCTTC. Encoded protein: CASKYSGAYNEQFF.

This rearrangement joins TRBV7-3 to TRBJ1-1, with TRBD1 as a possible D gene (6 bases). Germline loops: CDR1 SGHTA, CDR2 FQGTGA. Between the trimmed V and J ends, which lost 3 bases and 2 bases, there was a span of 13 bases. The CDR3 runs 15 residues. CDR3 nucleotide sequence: TGTGCCAGCAGCTTGAAGGGGGAACGAAACACTGAAGCTTTCTTT. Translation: CASSLKGERNTEAFF. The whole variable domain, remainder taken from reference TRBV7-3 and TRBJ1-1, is GAGVSQTPSNKVTEKGKYVELRCDPISGHTALYWYRQSLGQGPEFLIYFQGTGAADDSGLPNDRFFAVRPEGSVSTLKIQRTERGDSAVYLCASSLKGERNTEAFFGQGTRLTVV.

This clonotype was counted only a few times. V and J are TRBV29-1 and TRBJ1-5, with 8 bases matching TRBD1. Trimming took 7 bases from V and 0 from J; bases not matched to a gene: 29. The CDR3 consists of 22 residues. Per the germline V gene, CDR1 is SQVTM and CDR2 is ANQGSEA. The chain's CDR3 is CSGIGQGQEYSHLDLSNQPQHF. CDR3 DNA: TGCAGCGGAATAGGACAGGGACAAGAGTACTCTCACTTAGACCTTAGCAATCAGCCCCAGCATTTT. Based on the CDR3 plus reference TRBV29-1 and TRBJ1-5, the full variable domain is SAVISQKPSRDICQRGTSLTIQCQVDSQVTMMFWYRQQPGQSLTLIATANQGSEATYESGFVIDKFPISRPNLTFSTLTVSNMSPEDSSIYLCSGIGQGQEYSHLDLSNQPQHFGDGTRLSIL.

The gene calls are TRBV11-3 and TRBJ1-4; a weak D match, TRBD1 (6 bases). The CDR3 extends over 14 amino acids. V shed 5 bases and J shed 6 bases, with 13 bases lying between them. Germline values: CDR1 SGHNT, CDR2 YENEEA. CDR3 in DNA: TGTGCCAGCAGCACTTACAGGGACGATGAAAAACTGTTTTTT. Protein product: CASSTYRDDEKLFF.

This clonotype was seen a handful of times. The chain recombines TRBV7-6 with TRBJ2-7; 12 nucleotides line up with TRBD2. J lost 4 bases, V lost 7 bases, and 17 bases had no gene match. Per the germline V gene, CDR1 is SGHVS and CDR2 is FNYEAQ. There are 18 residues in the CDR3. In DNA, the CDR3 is TGTGCCAGCACCCCCCGAGGGGTACTAGCGGGAGGCTGGTACGAGCAGTACTTC. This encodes CASTPRGVLAGGWYEQYF. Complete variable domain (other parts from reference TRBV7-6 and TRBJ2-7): GAGVSQSPRYKVTKRGQDVALRCDPISGHVSLYWYRQALGQGPEFLTYFNYEAQQDKSGLPNDRFSAERPEGSISTLTIQRTEQRDSAMYRCASTPRGVLAGGWYEQYFGPGTRLTVT.